The entry below describes one T cell receptor (beta chain). Profiled with immunoSEQ multiplex PCR; TCRdb holds only in-frame clones, not every one. The profile shows about 58,000 clones, about four fifths of them singletons. This sample is drawn from a study of identifying expanded T cells in peripheral blood. J was trimmed by 2 bases and V by 3 bases; bases with no gene match: 7. CDR1 is LNHNV and CDR2 is YYDKDF in the germline V gene (reference sequence). The CDR3 covers 16 residues. This chain joins TRBV15 and TRBJ2-1; 7 nucleotides align to TRBD1. Sequenced input: blood. The clonotype originates from a person aged 18 to 69 in good health. CDR3: CATSRLQGFTYNEQFF. The DNA for the CDR3 is TGTGCCACCAGCAGGTTACAGGGGTTCACCTACAATGAGCAGTTCTTC.